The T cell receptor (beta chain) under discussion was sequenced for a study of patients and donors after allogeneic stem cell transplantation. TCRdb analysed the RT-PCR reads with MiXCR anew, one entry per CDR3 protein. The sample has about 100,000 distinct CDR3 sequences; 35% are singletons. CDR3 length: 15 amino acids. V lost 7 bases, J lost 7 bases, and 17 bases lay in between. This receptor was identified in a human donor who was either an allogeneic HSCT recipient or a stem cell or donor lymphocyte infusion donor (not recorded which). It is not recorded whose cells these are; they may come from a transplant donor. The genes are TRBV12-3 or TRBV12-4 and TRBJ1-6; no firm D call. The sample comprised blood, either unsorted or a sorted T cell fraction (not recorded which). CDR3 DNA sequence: TGTGCCAGCACCACCAGCAATGGTTTAAATTCACCCCTCCACTTT. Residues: CASTTSNGLNSPLHF.